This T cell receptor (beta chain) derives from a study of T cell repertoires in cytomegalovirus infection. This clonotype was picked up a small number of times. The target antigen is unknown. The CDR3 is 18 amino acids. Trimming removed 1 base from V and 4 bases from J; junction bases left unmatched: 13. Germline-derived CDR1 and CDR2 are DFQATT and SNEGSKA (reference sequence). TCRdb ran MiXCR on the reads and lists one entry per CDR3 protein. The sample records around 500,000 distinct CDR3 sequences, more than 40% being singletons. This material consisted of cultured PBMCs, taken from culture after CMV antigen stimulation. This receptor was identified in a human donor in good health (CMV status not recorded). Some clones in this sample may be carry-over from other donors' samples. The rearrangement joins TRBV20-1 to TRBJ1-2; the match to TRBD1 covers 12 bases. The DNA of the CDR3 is TGCAGTGCTAGAGGGGCGGGGACAGGGGGCGCACGGATCTATGGCTACACCTTC. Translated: CSARGAGTGGARIYGYTF.